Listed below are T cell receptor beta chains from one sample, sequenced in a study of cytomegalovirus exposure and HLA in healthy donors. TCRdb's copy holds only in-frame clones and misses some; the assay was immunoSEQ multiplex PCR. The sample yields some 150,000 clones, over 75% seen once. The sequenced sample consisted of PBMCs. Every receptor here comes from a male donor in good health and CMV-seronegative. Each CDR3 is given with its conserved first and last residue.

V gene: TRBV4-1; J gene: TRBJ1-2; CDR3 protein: CASSQQTTNRDKADGYTF
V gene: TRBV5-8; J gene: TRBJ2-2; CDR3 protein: CASRSGTLTGELFF
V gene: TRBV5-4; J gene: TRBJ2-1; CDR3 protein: CASSNRLGANEQFF
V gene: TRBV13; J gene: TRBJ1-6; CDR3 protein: CASSSTGGGSPLHF
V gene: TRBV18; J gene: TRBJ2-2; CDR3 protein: CASSPPGQGNTGELFF
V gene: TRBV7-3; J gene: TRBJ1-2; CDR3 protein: CASSLNGQGAGYTF
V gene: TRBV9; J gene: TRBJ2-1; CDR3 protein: CASSLTGTLLYNEQFF
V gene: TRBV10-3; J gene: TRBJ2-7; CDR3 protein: CAISESPSGAYEQYF
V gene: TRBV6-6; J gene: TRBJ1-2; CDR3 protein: CASSYVASNYGYTF
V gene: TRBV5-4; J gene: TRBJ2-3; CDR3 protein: CASSTLAGGPGAQYF
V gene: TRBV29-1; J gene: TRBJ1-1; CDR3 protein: CSALGDRGTEAFF
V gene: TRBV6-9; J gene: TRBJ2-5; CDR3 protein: CASGETQYF
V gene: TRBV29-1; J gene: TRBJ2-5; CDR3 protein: CSGPDGQYF
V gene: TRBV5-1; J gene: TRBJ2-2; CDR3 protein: CASSLRGDTGELFF
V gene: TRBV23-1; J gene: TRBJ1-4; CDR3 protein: CASSQSLGTGRRLTNEKLFF
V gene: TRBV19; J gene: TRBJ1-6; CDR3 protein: CATSQQASSYNSPLHF
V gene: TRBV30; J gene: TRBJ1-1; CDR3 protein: CAWSLRGGNTEAFF
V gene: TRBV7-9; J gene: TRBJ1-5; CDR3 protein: CASSLFGGQPQHF
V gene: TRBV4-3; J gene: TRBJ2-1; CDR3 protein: CASSQARTSPYNEQFF
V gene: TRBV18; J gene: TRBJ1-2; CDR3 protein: CASSPPGQGVGGYTF
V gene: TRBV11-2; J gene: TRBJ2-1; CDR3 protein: CASSLDKRGGLFYNEQFF
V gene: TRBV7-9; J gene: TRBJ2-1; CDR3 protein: CASSPGEGVSYNEQFF
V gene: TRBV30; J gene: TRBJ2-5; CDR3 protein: CAWTLRETQYF
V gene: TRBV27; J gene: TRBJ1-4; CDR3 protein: CASSLETGTAQPTNEKLFF
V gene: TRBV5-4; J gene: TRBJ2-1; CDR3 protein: CASSFGTGVYNEQFF
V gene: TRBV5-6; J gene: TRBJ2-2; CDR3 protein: CASSLARLAGVSGELFF
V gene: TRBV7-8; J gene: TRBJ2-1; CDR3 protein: CASTFGGTFLSEQFF
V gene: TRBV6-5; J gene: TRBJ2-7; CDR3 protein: CASSGLAGTYEQYF
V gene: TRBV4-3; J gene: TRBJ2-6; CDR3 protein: CASSHGRDGANVLTF
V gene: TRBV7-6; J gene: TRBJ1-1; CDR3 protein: CASSFGQAKGTEAFF
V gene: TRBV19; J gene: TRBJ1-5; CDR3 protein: CASSISQSYQPQHF
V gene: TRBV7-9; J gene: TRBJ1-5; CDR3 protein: CSSSLAGQLNQPQHF
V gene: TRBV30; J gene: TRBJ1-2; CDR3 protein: CAWSPDSLFYGYTF
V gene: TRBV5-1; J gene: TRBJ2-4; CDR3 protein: CASSSTGQGEDIQYF
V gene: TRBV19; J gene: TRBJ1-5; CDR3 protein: CASSIGQAGDQPQHF
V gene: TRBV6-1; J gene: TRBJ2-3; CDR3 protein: CASSVLSWGTDTQYF
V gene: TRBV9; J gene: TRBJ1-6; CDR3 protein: CASSPRGTGDSPLHF
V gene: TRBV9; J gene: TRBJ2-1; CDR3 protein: CASSVRPSSGPRPNEQFF
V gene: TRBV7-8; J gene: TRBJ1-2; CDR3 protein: CASSSLGTHRDYGYTF
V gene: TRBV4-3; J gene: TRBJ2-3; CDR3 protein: CASSQGDNTDTQYF
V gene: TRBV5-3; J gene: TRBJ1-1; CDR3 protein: CARQNSGTPTANTEAFF
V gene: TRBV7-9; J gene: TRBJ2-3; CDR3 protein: CSSPKAGTIFTDTQYF
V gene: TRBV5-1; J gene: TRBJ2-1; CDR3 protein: CASSLDRTVNNGQFF
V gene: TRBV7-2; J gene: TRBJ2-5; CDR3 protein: CASSASSLWETQYF
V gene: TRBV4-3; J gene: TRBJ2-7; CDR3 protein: CASSQDMGLEQYF
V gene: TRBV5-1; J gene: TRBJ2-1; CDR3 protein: CASGPGGWGSYNEQFF
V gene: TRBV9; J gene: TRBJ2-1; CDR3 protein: CASSVGGVTLYNEQFF
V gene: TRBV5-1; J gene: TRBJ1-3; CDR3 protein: CASSLESGKNGNTIYF
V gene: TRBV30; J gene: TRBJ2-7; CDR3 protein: CAWSAGSFSREQYF
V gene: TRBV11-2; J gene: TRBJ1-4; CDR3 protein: CASSFGQINEKLFF
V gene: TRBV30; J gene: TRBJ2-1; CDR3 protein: CAWRGSGTGRFEQFF
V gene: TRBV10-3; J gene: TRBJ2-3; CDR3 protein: CAISELVAGHEDTQYF
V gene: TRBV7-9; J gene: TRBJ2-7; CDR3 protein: CSSLPARSSGSYEQYF
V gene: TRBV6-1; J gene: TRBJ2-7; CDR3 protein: CASSEGPDRAYEQYF